This note documents a single TCR beta chain sequence. Its antigen is as yet unknown. The sample belongs to a study of cytomegalovirus exposure and HLA in healthy donors. The length of the CDR3 is 16 residues. V shed 0 bases, J shed 10 bases, and the junction held 14 bases outside the gene matches. Germline CDR1 is GTSNPN and CDR2 is SVGIG (reference sequence). Both 60 Vbeta primers and 13 Jbeta primers went into the PCR. Under the authors' procedure: The count from a later analysis was some 80 million unique TCR beta chains, some 9.9 million of them shared. Produced via immunoSEQ multiplex PCR; TCRdb's table is partial and in-frame only. The V and J calls and clone size were taken over from that table, and D and trimming were inferred from the DNA. This sample's clone table lists tens of thousands of clones. Points from the study as a whole: A missense DCLRE1C variant was associated with V- and J-gene trimming of TCR beta chains in a later analysis, and an independent cohort replicated the association.

This sequence originates from a woman in her thirties in good health and CMV-seronegative. The specimen was PBMCs. The chain has TRBV30 and TRBJ2-5, with 10 nucleotides matching TRBD2. The CDR3 region is CAWSVTSGKVGGNQYF. As DNA, the CDR3 is TGTGCCTGGAGTGTAACTAGCGGGAAGGTGGGGGGGAACCAGTACTTC.